One and the same sample provided the 21 T cell receptor beta chains below, sequenced in a study of blood T cell repertoires in COVID-19. Data came from immunoSEQ multiplex PCR; TCRdb stores just in-frame clones and leaves some out. The sample has about 200,000 clones, more than 60% seen once. The sequencing sample was made of peripheral blood. The source of these receptors is a man over 45 who had recovered from COVID-19.

The chain employs TRBV19 and TRBJ2-2; possible D gene TRBD2, 5 bases. The CDR3 length is 14 residues. Germline CDR1 and CDR2: LNHDA and SQIVND (reference sequence). V was clipped by 7 bases and J by 7 bases, with 16 bases between them. The CDR3 here is CASTLGARSGELFF. Written as DNA, the CDR3 is TGTGCCAGTACCCTGGGAGCCAGGAGCGGGGAGCTGTTTTTT.

The V gene is TRBV2, the J gene TRBJ2-4, with D possibly being TRBD1 (6 bases). The CDR3 runs 18 residues. Per the germline V gene, CDR1 is SNHLY and CDR2 is FYNNEI. Trimming took 8 bases from V and 1 from J, leaving 24 bases between them. As DNA, the CDR3 is TGTGCCAGCTCCTTCCGGGACACGAAACATCTGGCCAAAAACATTCAGTACTTC. Its protein is CASSFRDTKHLAKNIQYF.

As DNA, the CDR3 is TGTGCCAGCAGCGCGTCTAGCTTAGGCAACACCGGGGAGCTGTTTTTT. It yields the protein CASSASSLGNTGELFF. The J gene is TRBJ2-2, the V gene TRBV7-6; maybe TRBD2 (5 bases). This CDR3 region has 16 residues. The germline CDR1 and CDR2 sequences are SGHVS and FNYEAQ. The V gene lost 5 bases and the J gene lost 2 bases, with 15 bases spanning the gap.

The chain employs TRBV7-2 and TRBJ1-1, with TRBD1 as a possible D gene (6 bases). In germline, CDR1 is SGHTA, CDR2 FQGNSA. The V end lost 5 bases, the J end lost 5 bases, and 21 bases lay between the germline ends. The CDR3 covers 16 residues. CDR3 in amino acids: CASSPLLGGPGTEAFF. Here the CDR3 DNA reads TGTGCCAGCAGCCCTTTGCTCGGGGGGCCGGGAACTGAAGCTTTCTTT.

V gene TRBV5-1 combines with J gene TRBJ2-7; possibly TRBD2 for D (5 bases). V lost 6 bases and J lost 0, with 13 bases in between. The CDR3 is 14 residues long. Germline assignment: CDR1 SGHRS and CDR2 YFSETQ. The CDR3 DNA reads as TGCGCCAGCAAGGCGGGCTCAGGCTCCTACGAGCAGTACTTC. Its protein product is CASKAGSGSYEQYF.

At least ten counts were recorded for this clone. This chain links TRBV2 with TRBJ2-5, with 8 bases fitting TRBD2. V shed 4 bases, J shed 2 bases, and the junction held 6 bases outside the gene matches. The CDR3 consists of 15 residues. Germline V lookup: CDR1 SNHLY, CDR2 FYNNEI. The CDR3 DNA reads TGTGCCAGCAGTGCGGGACTAGGACAACAAGAGACCCAGTACTTC. Its translation: CASSAGLGQQETQYF.

This chain links TRBV14 with TRBJ2-2; D possibly corresponds to TRBD2 (5 bases). Trimming stripped 4 bases from V and 5 bases from J, with 11 bases between. CDR3 length: 14 amino acids. Germline V gene sequence: CDR1 SGHDN, CDR2 FVKESK. CDR3 bases: TGTGCCAGCAGCCCAGACCGGGGTACCGGGGAGCTGTTTTTT. It is translated as CASSPDRGTGELFF.

This clone was counted between two and nine times. V is TRBV6-5 and J is TRBJ2-2; the D gene is possibly TRBD1 (5 bases). Germline assignment: CDR1 MNHEY and CDR2 SVGAGI. V was clipped by 6 bases and J by 5 bases, with 16 bases between them. CDR3 length: 15 residues. Here the CDR3 DNA reads TGTGCCAGCAGATCCGGGCAGGGTAGGACCGGGGAGCTGTTTTTT. It yields the protein CASRSGQGRTGELFF.

The gene calls are TRBV12-3 or TRBV12-4 and TRBJ2-1; 7 bases are shared with TRBD2. J lost 7 bases, V lost 6 bases, and 3 bases had no gene match. This CDR3 contains 12 residues. The CDR3 DNA sequence: TGTGCCAGCAGCCCTAGCGGTAATGAGCAGTTCTTC. Residues: CASSPSGNEQFF.

The chain combines TRBV2 with TRBJ1-5; the match to TRBD1 covers 7 bases. The CDR3 is 15 amino acids. Per germline, CDR1 SNHLY and CDR2 FYNNEI. J gave up 1 base and V 6 bases, and 6 bases lay outside the gene matches. CDR3 loop: CASSPTGLSNQPQHF. The DNA of the CDR3 is TGTGCCAGCAGCCCGACAGGGCTCAGCAATCAGCCCCAGCATTTT.

The V call is TRBV6-2 or TRBV6-3, the J call TRBJ2-7; 7 bases map to TRBD2. J was trimmed by 2 bases and V by 2 bases; bases with no gene match: 6. Germline CDR1 is MNHEY and CDR2 is SVGEGT. The CDR3 length is 15 residues. CDR3 loop: CASSYGERGTYEQYF. CDR3 DNA sequence: TGTGCCAGCAGTTACGGGGAGCGGGGAACCTACGAGCAGTACTTC.

The chain uses TRBV20-1 and TRBJ2-2, with D hard to call. The length of the CDR3 is 11 residues. Germline CDR1 is DFQATT and CDR2 is SNEGSKA (reference sequence). The germline V and J ends were trimmed by 5 bases and 5 bases, with 6 bases remaining between them. CDR3 region: CSAQRTGELFF. CDR3 nucleotide sequence: TGCAGTGCTCAGAGGACCGGGGAGCTGTTTTTT.

V gene TRBV7-2 combines with J gene TRBJ1-4, with a tentative D call TRBD1 (5 bases). Per the germline V gene, CDR1 is SGHTA and CDR2 is FQGNSA. V lost 5 bases to trimming and J lost 6 bases, with 19 bases between them. The CDR3 is 16 amino acids. CDR3 sequence reads: CASSPRADWGDEKLFF. The CDR3 coding sequence is TGTGCCAGCAGCCCCCGGGCAGATTGGGGGGATGAAAAACTGTTTTTT.

This sequence joins TRBV29-1 and TRBJ2-1, with TRBD2 matching over 9 bases. V lost 0 bases and J lost 3; bases outside the gene matches: 6. Looked up from germline, CDR1 is SQVTM and CDR2 is ANQGSEA. The CDR3 covers 16 residues. The CDR3 loop reads CSVEEISSGIYNEQFF. CDR3 DNA: TGCAGCGTTGAAGAAATATCTAGCGGGATCTACAATGAGCAGTTCTTC.

This chain joins TRBV30 and TRBJ2-5; a possible D gene is TRBD2 (5 bases). The CDR3 spans 13 residues. V was clipped by 0 bases and J by 4 bases, with 9 bases between them. Germline CDR1 reads GTSNPN; CDR2 reads SVGIG (reference sequence). The CDR3 coding sequence is TGTGCCTGGAGTGTACCCGGGGTAGAGACCCAGTACTTC. It yields the protein CAWSVPGVETQYF.

This clone was seen a few times. The chain combines TRBV19 with TRBJ2-1; 9 nucleotides agree with TRBD2. J gave up 9 bases and V 2 bases, and 8 bases lay outside the gene matches. Germline assignment: CDR1 LNHDA and CDR2 SQIVND (reference sequence). This CDR3 spans 15 amino acids. Here the CDR3 DNA reads TGTGCCAGTAGTATAAGATTAGCGGGAGCGGGTGAGCAGTTCTTC. It is translated as CASSIRLAGAGEQFF.

V and J are TRBV30 and TRBJ2-5, with TRBD2 matching over 10 bases. The length of the CDR3 is 16 residues. Germline values: CDR1 GTSNPN, CDR2 SVGIG (reference sequence). The V and J ends lost 5 bases and 2 bases, in that order; junction bases with no gene match: 11. Here the CDR3 DNA reads TGTGCCTGGGGGCCGGGCACTAGCGGGGAACAAGAGACCCAGTACTTC. This sequence encodes CAWGPGTSGEQETQYF.

V is TRBV4-2 and J is TRBJ2-3; no definite D call. Germline values: CDR1 LGHNA, CDR2 YNFKEQ. Trimming pared 0 bases from V and 0 bases from J, leaving 7 bases between. This CDR3 is 15 amino acids long. In DNA, the CDR3 is TGTGCCAGCAGCCAAGATTATAGAAGCACAGATACGCAGTATTTT. It codes for CASSQDYRSTDTQYF.

The genes are TRBV6-5 and TRBJ2-5; possible D gene TRBD2, 5 bases. This CDR3 has 13 residues. CDR1 and CDR2 from the germline V gene are MNHEY and SVGAGI. The V and J ends lost 2 bases and 5 bases respectively, with 9 bases between them. CDR3 coding DNA: TGTGCCAGCAGTTACGAGCGGTCGGAGACCCAGTACTTC. The encoded protein is CASSYERSETQYF.

This clone was found a few times. This sequence joins TRBV4-2 and TRBJ1-1; D ambiguous. CDR3 length: 14 amino acids. Germline V lookup: CDR1 LGHNA, CDR2 YNFKEQ. Trimming removed 1 base at V and 0 bases at J, with 6 bases between. CDR3 DNA sequence: TGTGCCAGCAGCCAAGGAACGGTGAACACTGAAGCTTTCTTT. Translation: CASSQGTVNTEAFF.

This chain connects TRBV15 to TRBJ1-5, with D possibly being TRBD1 (6 bases). The germline V and J ends were trimmed by 0 bases and 9 bases, with 15 bases remaining between them. Germline V gene data show CDR1 as LNHNV and CDR2 as YYDKDF (reference sequence). The CDR3 extends over 15 amino acids. The CDR3 nucleotides are TGTGCCACCAGCAGAGATTACAGGGAAGGTTGGCCCCAGCATTTT. Protein product: CATSRDYREGWPQHF.